These 14 T cell receptor beta chains came from one sample sequenced in a study of T cell repertoires in cytomegalovirus infection (dated by TCRdb to the late 2010s). Reads for this sample came from an Illumina HiSeq 1500. TCRdb itself trimmed the public reads at Q25 with fastp, ran MiXCR and retained productive beta chains. Rows with a matching CDR3 protein are joined into one entry that keeps the most common DNA and genes. This sample has approximately 130,000 distinct CDR3 sequences in its table, and 8.8% of those were observed once. The biggest ten clones account for 9.5% to 13% of the sample. Sequenced input: PBMCs. These receptors all stem from a human donor in good health (CMV status not recorded). Some clones in this sample may be carry-over from other donors' samples.

The table lists this clonotype with many counts. V usage is TRBV2 and J usage is TRBJ1-1, with 7 bases fitting TRBD1. The CDR3 is 14 residues long. Germline V gene lookup returns CDR1 SNHLY and CDR2 FYNNEI. V lost 5 bases, J lost 2 bases, and 5 bases stayed unmatched. The CDR3 is CASSSTGHNTEAFF. In DNA, the CDR3 is TGTGCCAGCAGTTCGACAGGGCATAACACTGAAGCTTTCTTT.

This clonotype was counted many times. As DNA, the CDR3 is TGTGCCAGCAGCCGAGGATACAATCGGTGGGAGGCTAACTATGGCTACACCTTC. Amino acid sequence: CASSRGYNRWEANYGYTF. The chain couples TRBV7-2 to TRBJ1-2; D is unresolved. The V and J ends lost 5 bases and 0 bases respectively, with 22 bases between them. The CDR3 sequence is 18 residues long. Germline CDR1 SGHTA, CDR2 FQGNSA.

The gene calls are TRBV14 and TRBJ2-7, with a possible D match to TRBD1 (5 bases). V gave up 3 bases and J gave up 4 bases, with 7 bases separating them. Looked up from germline, CDR1 is SGHDN and CDR2 is FVKESK. The CDR3 has 12 residues. Here the CDR3 reads CASSHDRYEQYF. CDR3 nucleotides: TGTGCCAGCAGCCATGACAGATACGAGCAGTACTTC.

There are many counts of this clonotype. This chain uses TRBV5-5 with TRBJ2-5; 10 nucleotides agree with TRBD1. This CDR3 has 16 amino acids. Germline CDR1 SGHKS, CDR2 YYEKEE (reference sequence). The V and J ends lost 0 bases and 3 bases, in that order; junction bases with no gene match: 5. This CDR3 is CASSLGLGTGEETQYF. Written as DNA, the CDR3 is TGTGCCAGCAGCTTGGGACTTGGGACAGGGGAAGAGACCCAGTACTTC. Based on the CDR3 plus reference TRBV5-5 and TRBJ2-5, the full variable domain is DAGVTQSPTHLIKTRGQQVTLRCSPISGHKSVSWYQQVLGQGPQFIFQYYEKEERGRGNFPDRFSARQFPNYSSELNVNALLLGDSALYLCASSLGLGTGEETQYFGPGTRLLVL.

This clonotype was recorded many times. The rearrangement links TRBV7-6 to TRBJ2-5, with TRBD2 matching 9 bases. CDR3 size: 16 residues. With 4 bases clipped from V and 4 bases from J, the junction kept 10 bases outside the gene matches. The germline gives CDR1 SGHVS, CDR2 FNYEAQ. The DNA for the CDR3 is TGTGCCAGCAGCTCCGGCGGGGGACTAGCCCGAGAGACCCAGTACTTC. Its translation: CASSSGGGLARETQYF.

This clonotype has ten or more counts. The chain combines TRBV7-2 with TRBJ2-3, with TRBD2 matching over 8 bases. The CDR3 totals 14 residues. Germline-derived CDR1 and CDR2 are SGHTA and FQGNSA. Trimming at V came to 5 bases and at J to 2 bases, leaving 3 bases not matched to a gene. CDR3 DNA: TGTGCCAGCAGCCCTAGCGGGTCCACAGATACGCAGTATTTT. Translating gives CASSPSGSTDTQYF.

The table lists this clonotype with many counts. This chain joins TRBV7-2 and TRBJ1-2, with unresolved D. With 3 bases removed from V and 2 bases from J, the gap between germline ends came to 13 bases. The germline V gene has CDR1 SGHTA and CDR2 FQGNSA. This CDR3 spans 15 amino acids. The CDR3 coding sequence is TGTGCCAGCAGCTTGCTGGGCCTAGGGAACTATGGCTACACCTTC. It encodes CASSLLGLGNYGYTF.

This clonotype came up many times. This sequence joins TRBV11-2 and TRBJ2-3; weak D call: TRBD2 (5 bases). Trimming removed 5 bases at V and 3 bases at J, with 9 bases between. The CDR3 length is 13 residues. CDR1 and CDR2 (germline): SGHAT, FQNNGV. The CDR3 DNA is TGTGCCAGCAGCCTCGAGGGTACAGATACGCAGTATTTT. Its translation: CASSLEGTDTQYF.

This clonotype was recorded at least ten times. The chain combines TRBV7-2 with TRBJ2-5; 12 bases align to TRBD2. CDR3 length: 15 residues. Germline trimming cut 4 bases from V and 3 bases from J; bases unmatched to any gene: 3. Germline-derived CDR1 and CDR2 are SGHTA and FQGNSA. The chain's CDR3 is CASSSPSGGEETQYF. The DNA for the CDR3 is TGTGCCAGCAGCTCCCCTAGCGGGGGGGAAGAGACCCAGTACTTC.

The sample holds a few counts of this clonotype. This chain joins TRBV19 and TRBJ2-3, with TRBD1 identical over 8 bases. Looked up from germline, CDR1 is LNHDA and CDR2 is SQIVND (reference sequence). CDR3 length: 15 residues. Losses at the gene ends were 4 bases for V and 5 bases for J; bases not matched to a gene: 8. The CDR3, as DNA: TGTGCCAGTAGTACCCGACAGGGGAGTAGAGATACGCAGTATTTT. It specifies CASSTRQGSRDTQYF.

This clonotype appeared many times. V and J are TRBV7-8 and TRBJ1-5; 9 bases are shared with TRBD1. Unmatched junction bases numbered 4, after V lost 1 base and J lost 0 bases. The germline CDR1 and CDR2 sequences are SGHVS and FQNEAQ. The CDR3 spans 17 residues. The CDR3: CASSLDWTGVSNQPQHF. The CDR3 DNA reads as TGTGCCAGCAGCTTAGATTGGACAGGGGTTAGCAATCAGCCCCAGCATTTT.

This clonotype was seen at least ten times. The chain carries TRBV7-2 and TRBJ2-1; 7 bases are a match to TRBD2. CDR1 is SGHTA, CDR2 FQGNSA, per germline. CDR3 length: 16 residues. V was clipped by 7 bases and J by 2 bases; unmatched bases: 11. This chain's CDR3 is CASTVAGDEAYNEQFF. CDR3 in DNA: TGTGCCAGCACCGTAGCGGGCGATGAAGCCTACAATGAGCAGTTCTTC. The variable domain in full, completed from reference TRBV7-2 and TRBJ2-1, reads GAGVSQSPSNKVTEKGKDVELRCDPISGHTALYWYRQSLGQGLEFLIYFQGNSAPDKSGLPSDRFSAERTGGSVSTLTIQRTQQEDSAVYLCASTVAGDEAYNEQFFGPGTRLTVL.

There are many counts of this clonotype. V usage is TRBV20-1 and J usage is TRBJ2-7; TRBD2 aligns across 10 bases. J lost 2 bases, V lost 3 bases, and 10 bases had no gene match. Germline assignment: CDR1 DFQATT and CDR2 SNEGSKA (reference sequence). There are 16 residues in the CDR3. Written as DNA, the CDR3 is TGCAGTGCTAGTAGAACTAGCGGGGTACGTACCTACGAGCAGTACTTC. This gives the protein CSASRTSGVRTYEQYF.

This clonotype was observed a handful of times. The junction shows a germline mismatch at one end, possibly a read error. The rearrangement links TRBV24-1 to TRBJ2-1; 8 nucleotides align to TRBD1. Germline CDR1 reads KGHDR; CDR2 reads SFDVKD. CDR3 size: 14 residues. Here the CDR3 reads CATSDAPPGQAVVF. The CDR3 DNA reads TGTGCCACCAGTGATGCACCCCCGGGACAGGCTGTTGTCTTC.